The 27 T cell receptor beta chains below were found in one sample sequenced in a study of shared clonotypes between healthy human individuals (dated by TCRdb to the early 2020s). The library was made by the immunoSEQ multiplex PCR assay. TCRdb stores this immuneACCESS table with in-frame sequences only. Part of the clones is absent; in the studies checked, under half of the shortfall reflects unresolved V genes, and no reason is known for the rest. In all, the sample holds roughly 640,000 clones, and over 65% of those were seen once. The biggest ten clones account for around 1.6% of the sample. The sample taken for sequencing was memory CD4+ T cells sorted from blood. According to the study, the label for this sample's cell subset or site signals: CD45RA-negative fraction. These receptors all come from a woman in her 30s in good health.

This clone was seen a few times. V gene TRBV6-6 combines with J gene TRBJ1-1; D gene unclear. V lost 2 bases, J lost 2 bases, and 9 bases lay in between. The CDR3 extends over 14 amino acids. Germline V gives CDR1 MNHNY, CDR2 SVGAGI (reference sequence). The CDR3 is CASSYGRYNTEAFF. CDR3 DNA: TGTGCCAGCAGTTACGGGCGCTACAACACTGAAGCTTTCTTT.

The chain recombines TRBV29-1 with TRBJ2-1, with 14 bases matching TRBD2. This CDR3 region has 15 residues. Germline CDR1 and CDR2: SQVTM and ANQGSEA. The trim removed 6 bases at V and 7 bases at J, leaving 8 bases unmatched. Written as DNA, the CDR3 is TGCAGCGTGGGACTAGCGGGAGTTGGTAAAAATGAGCAGTTCTTC. Translating gives CSVGLAGVGKNEQFF.

The chain joins TRBV5-1 to TRBJ2-7; D gene ambiguous. In germline, CDR1 is SGHRS, CDR2 YFSETQ. V lost 2 bases, J lost 2 bases, and 11 bases lay in between. This CDR3 has 14 residues. The chain's CDR3 is CASSFLTPTYEQYF. The DNA for the CDR3 is TGCGCCAGCAGCTTTTTGACCCCTACCTACGAGCAGTACTTC.

This clone has more than one count but fewer than ten. V gene TRBV7-9 combines with J gene TRBJ2-2; D unclear. V gave up 10 bases and J gave up 2 bases, with 14 bases separating them. Per germline, CDR1 SEHNR and CDR2 FQNEAQ (reference sequence). The CDR3 is 14 amino acids. CDR3 in DNA: TGTGCCATCGGAGCGCAGGTCAACACCGGGGAGCTGTTTTTT. This sequence encodes CAIGAQVNTGELFF.

The CDR3 reads CASSLYGTSGYYEQYF. Written as DNA, the CDR3 is TGTGCCAGCAGTTTATATGGGACTAGCGGTTACTACGAGCAGTACTTC. The gene calls are TRBV27 and TRBJ2-7; TRBD2 matches 11 bases. The J segment lost 3 bases and the V segment lost 1 base, leaving 5 bases of the junction unmatched. Germline lookup yields CDR1 MNHEY and CDR2 SMNVEV (reference sequence). The CDR3 covers 16 residues.

The table lists this clone with a few counts. This chain uses TRBV5-1 with TRBJ2-3; no reliable D call. V was trimmed by 6 bases and J by 0 bases, leaving 11 bases between them. The CDR3 sequence is 14 residues long. Germline V lookup: CDR1 SGHRS, CDR2 YFSETQ. The CDR3 bases are TGCGCCAGCACCGGGTCGACTAGCACAGATACGCAGTATTTT. Amino acid sequence: CASTGSTSTDTQYF.

The chain carries TRBV4-2 and TRBJ2-6, with 9 bases fitting TRBD2. Germline values: CDR1 LGHNA, CDR2 YNFKEQ. V gave up 0 bases and J gave up 1 base; unmatched junction bases: 4. The CDR3 extends over 18 amino acids. Here the CDR3 reads CASSQDLAGWSGANVLTF. CDR3 DNA: TGTGCCAGCAGCCAAGATCTAGCGGGATGGTCTGGGGCCAACGTCCTGACTTTC.

In its sample, this clone was seen once. V and J are TRBV27 and TRBJ2-3; TRBD2 agrees at 11 bases. Trimming cost V 6 bases and J 4 bases; bases outside gene matches: 6. CDR1 is MNHEY and CDR2 is SMNVEV in the germline V gene (reference sequence). The CDR3 length is 15 residues. CDR3: CASSLLAGVPDTQYF. In DNA form, the CDR3 reads TGTGCCAGCAGCCTACTAGCGGGAGTCCCAGATACGCAGTATTTT.

The V call is TRBV30, the J call TRBJ1-2; unclear D gene. The CDR3 extends over 12 amino acids. Between the trimmed V and J ends, which lost 2 bases and 6 bases, there was a span of 10 bases. Germline V lookup: CDR1 GTSNPN, CDR2 SVGIG (reference sequence). CDR3 nucleotide sequence: TGTGCCTGGAGTCGTGCAGATAATGGCTACACCTTC. Its protein product is CAWSRADNGYTF.

The rearrangement links TRBV30 to TRBJ2-5; D assignment may be TRBD1 or TRBD2 (6 bases each). The germline V gene encodes CDR1 GTSNPN and CDR2 SVGIG (reference sequence). The ends were cut back, 2 bases at V and 0 bases at J, with 16 bases in the middle. This CDR3 comprises 16 residues. The CDR3 loop reads CAWSNYGGPNQETQYF. The DNA for the CDR3 is TGTGCCTGGAGTAATTATGGGGGGCCTAACCAAGAGACCCAGTACTTC.

This chain uses TRBV28 with TRBJ1-2, with 9 bases fitting TRBD1. The germline V gene has CDR1 MDHEN and CDR2 SYDVKM. With 6 bases clipped from V and 5 bases from J, the junction kept 1 base outside the gene matches. There are 12 residues in the CDR3. CDR3 residues: CASRGTGYGYTF. DNA for the CDR3: TGTGCCAGCAGAGGGACAGGGTATGGCTACACCTTC.

This chain uses TRBV5-1 with TRBJ1-1, with TRBD1 as a possible D gene (5 bases). Per germline, CDR1 SGHRS and CDR2 YFSETQ. The ends were cut back, 4 bases at V and 1 base at J, with 14 bases in the middle. There are 15 residues in the CDR3. The CDR3 spells CASSTGQVPNTEAFF. CDR3 DNA sequence: TGCGCCAGCAGCACAGGTCAGGTACCGAACACTGAAGCTTTCTTT.

To note about this clone: This sample also contains other DNA sequences that code for the same CDR3. The rearrangement links TRBV11-2 to TRBJ1-1; no clear D gene. Germline CDR1 is SGHAT and CDR2 is FQNNGV. V lost 3 bases and J 4 bases, leaving 9 bases between the germline ends. The CDR3 runs 13 residues. The CDR3 spells CASSFGETTEAFF. For the CDR3, the DNA is TGTGCCAGCAGCTTCGGCGAAACCACTGAAGCTTTCTTT.

This clone appeared a few times. The chain has TRBV2 and TRBJ1-1; no clear D gene. Trimming stripped 5 bases from V and 7 bases from J, with 8 bases between. The germline V gene has CDR1 SNHLY and CDR2 FYNNEI. The CDR3 loop spans 11 amino acids. The CDR3 sequence is CASSHGNEAFF. The CDR3 DNA is TGTGCCAGCAGTCATGGAAATGAAGCTTTCTTT.

The V call is TRBV19, the J call TRBJ1-2, with D unresolved. V shed 7 bases and J shed 8 bases, with 14 bases lying between them. The germline V gene encodes CDR1 LNHDA and CDR2 SQIVND (reference sequence). This CDR3 has 12 amino acids. The CDR3 region is CASNGGRGGYTF. The CDR3 DNA follows: TGTGCCAGTAATGGCGGACGAGGAGGCTACACCTTC.

On this clone itself: The sample contains more than one DNA sequence encoding this CDR3. The genes are TRBV29-1 and TRBJ1-1, with D uncertain. Germline assignment: CDR1 SQVTM and CDR2 ANQGSEA. The ends were cut back, 6 bases at V and 0 bases at J, with 8 bases in the middle. The CDR3 is 12 amino acids. This chain's CDR3 is CSVADLNTEAFF. The CDR3 DNA reads TGCAGCGTGGCCGACCTGAACACTGAAGCTTTCTTT.

This clone was counted at least ten times. V is TRBV5-5 and J is TRBJ2-2, with D maybe TRBD2 (6 bases). Germline values: CDR1 SGHKS, CDR2 YYEKEE (reference sequence). Trimming removed 1 base from V and 0 bases from J, with 13 bases in between. CDR3 length: 17 residues. The CDR3 DNA reads TGTGCCAGCAGCTTGCGACCGGGACTCTCGAACACCGGGGAGCTGTTTTTT. This encodes CASSLRPGLSNTGELFF.

Regarding this clone: This specimen includes other DNA sequences encoding the same CDR3. The chain links TRBV2 to TRBJ2-5; 7 bases agree with TRBD1. The germline CDR1 and CDR2 sequences are SNHLY and FYNNEI. V was clipped by 5 bases and J by 2 bases; unmatched bases: 2. The CDR3 has 13 amino acids. The CDR3 protein is CASSRDRQETQYF. In DNA form, the CDR3 reads TGTGCCAGCAGTCGGGACAGACAAGAGACCCAGTACTTC.

This clone occurred many times. The chain couples TRBV7-8 to TRBJ2-1; 9 bases map to TRBD1. The CDR3 runs to 13 residues. V was clipped by 5 bases and J by 9 bases; unmatched bases: 5. Germline lookup yields CDR1 SGHVS and CDR2 FQNEAQ. The CDR3 spells CASSRDRAAEQFF. Written as DNA, the CDR3 is TGTGCCAGCAGCCGGGACAGGGCCGCTGAGCAGTTCTTC.

The chain combines TRBV6-1 with TRBJ1-1, with 7 bases lining up with TRBD1. The V and J ends lost 6 bases and 3 bases, in that order; junction bases with no gene match: 4. Germline V CDR1 and CDR2: MNHNS, SASEGT. The CDR3 extends over 13 amino acids. In DNA form, the CDR3 reads TGTGCCAGCAGCCAGGACAGGCACACTGAAGCTTTCTTT. Protein sequence: CASSQDRHTEAFF.

The rearrangement links TRBV6-1 to TRBJ2-7, with 8 positions matching TRBD1. Germline V lookup: CDR1 MNHNS, CDR2 SASEGT. The CDR3 runs 15 residues. V dropped 7 bases and J dropped 5; count of bases not matched to a gene: 13. The DNA for the CDR3 is TGTGCCAGCAAGATTTCCGGACAGGGCCGCGACGAGCAGTACTTC. Protein: CASKISGQGRDEQYF.

This clone came up many times. The chain joins TRBV5-4 to TRBJ2-2; the match to TRBD2 covers 9 bases. The CDR3 runs 15 residues. Unmatched junction bases numbered 8, after V lost 3 bases and J lost 8 bases. Germline CDR1 and CDR2: SGHNT and YYREEE (reference sequence). The CDR3 coding sequence is TGTGCCAGCAGCTCCAGCGGGAGGAGTTCAGGGGAGCTGTTTTTT. The encoded protein is CASSSSGRSSGELFF.

The chain joins TRBV7-8 to TRBJ2-3, with D uncertain. The CDR3 runs to 13 residues. Germline V gene lookup returns CDR1 SGHVS and CDR2 FQNEAQ. With 5 bases removed from V and 4 bases from J, the gap between germline ends came to 10 bases. CDR3 loop: CASSTYASDTQYF. CDR3 in DNA: TGTGCCAGCAGCACGTATGCGTCAGATACGCAGTATTTT. Supplemented by reference TRBV7-8 and TRBJ2-3, the full variable domain reads GAGVSQSPRYKVAKRGQDVALRCDPISGHVSLFWYQQALGQGPEFLTYFQNEAQLDKSGLPSDRFFAERPEGSVSTLKIQRTQQEDSAVYLCASSTYASDTQYFGPGTRLTVL.

The rearrangement uses TRBV11-2 and TRBJ2-7; tentative D call: TRBD2 (6 bases). Deletions cut 5 bases from V and 3 bases from J, with 11 bases between. The CDR3 is made up of 13 amino acids. The germline gives CDR1 SGHAT, CDR2 FQNNGV. In DNA, the CDR3 is TGTGCCAGCAGCGCGGGACCCAACTACGAGCAGTACTTC. Amino acids: CASSAGPNYEQYF.

The chain combines TRBV28 with TRBJ1-4, with 7 bases fitting TRBD1. With V trimmed by 4 bases and J by 7 bases, 6 bases remained unmatched. Germline assignment: CDR1 MDHEN and CDR2 SYDVKM. The CDR3 extends over 14 amino acids. The CDR3 spells CASSSKRQGEKLFF. The CDR3 nucleotides read TGTGCCAGCAGTTCTAAGAGACAGGGTGAAAAACTGTTTTTT.

The chain links TRBV6-1 to TRBJ2-5; D is ambiguous. V lost 7 bases and J 5 bases, leaving 11 bases between the germline ends. The CDR3 is 12 residues long. Germline CDR1 is MNHNS and CDR2 is SASEGT. CDR3 residues: CASKGPRETQYF. CDR3 coding DNA: TGTGCCAGCAAGGGCCCTCGCGAGACCCAGTACTTC.

The rearrangement uses TRBV29-1 and TRBJ2-5, with TRBD2 matching over 9 bases. With 5 bases clipped from V and 5 bases from J, the junction kept 12 bases outside the gene matches. The CDR3 extends over 15 amino acids. CDR1 is SQVTM and CDR2 is ANQGSEA in the germline V gene. The CDR3 bases are TGCAGCGTTTTCAAGGGTAGCGGGAGATACGAGACCCAGTACTTC. It specifies CSVFKGSGRYETQYF.